This note documents a single TCR beta chain sequence. Its antigen remains unidentified. The J segment lost 1 base and the V segment lost 7 bases, leaving 8 bases of the junction unmatched. CDR1 and CDR2 (germline): MNHEY, SMNVEV (reference sequence). The CDR3 sequence is 15 residues long. The sample originates from a study of T cell responses to AZD1222 COVID-19 vaccine. Libraries were prepared by immunoSEQ multiplex PCR; TCRdb keeps only in-frame clonotypes and omits some of them. Here the sample spans more than 80,000 clones, roughly 90% being singletons. Findings of the study overall: Reports indicate that nearly half of spike-specific TCRs are directed at unmutated variant regions. Among AZD1222 vaccinees, only 5 to 7 were seropositive at baseline. Donors skewed white British and female; clonal diversity was possibly underestimated.

This chain links TRBV27 with TRBJ2-7; 9 positions match TRBD2. The source was peripheral blood, collected on day 0 of AZD1222 vaccination. This clonotype originated in an adult in good health. CDR3 sequence: CASKKATSGSYEQYF. In nucleotides, the CDR3 is TGTGCCAGCAAGAAGGCGACTAGCGGTTCCTACGAGCAGTACTTC.